This note documents a single TCR beta chain sequence. Original handling: Estimation of nucleated cell counts relied on the amplification of reference gene primers. Sequencing used immunoSEQ multiplex PCR; TCRdb keeps in-frame clones, though not all of them. The D gene and trimming were derived from the DNA, and the V and J assignments and clone size from that table. The table includes about 160,000 clones, 60% to 80% detected once. Losses at the gene ends were 2 bases for V and 4 bases for J; bases not matched to a gene: 11. The CDR3 runs to 16 residues. The germline CDR1 and CDR2 sequences are GTSNPN and SVGIG (reference sequence). The data stem from a study of blood T cell repertoires in COVID-19. Overall study context: The United States, Italy and Spain provided the acute and convalescent COVID-19 samples. PBMCs, B-cell-depleted T cells, or T cells were the source of the cDNA or gDNA that made up the material.

What was sequenced was peripheral blood. The clonotype originates from a man between 65 and 85 years old with acute or convalescent COVID-19. The V and J genes are TRBV30 and TRBJ1-3, with TRBD1 matching over 7 bases. The CDR3 DNA reads TGTGCCTGGAGTACGAAGGGACAGTTGGGGGGAAACACCATATATTTT. Protein sequence: CAWSTKGQLGGNTIYF.